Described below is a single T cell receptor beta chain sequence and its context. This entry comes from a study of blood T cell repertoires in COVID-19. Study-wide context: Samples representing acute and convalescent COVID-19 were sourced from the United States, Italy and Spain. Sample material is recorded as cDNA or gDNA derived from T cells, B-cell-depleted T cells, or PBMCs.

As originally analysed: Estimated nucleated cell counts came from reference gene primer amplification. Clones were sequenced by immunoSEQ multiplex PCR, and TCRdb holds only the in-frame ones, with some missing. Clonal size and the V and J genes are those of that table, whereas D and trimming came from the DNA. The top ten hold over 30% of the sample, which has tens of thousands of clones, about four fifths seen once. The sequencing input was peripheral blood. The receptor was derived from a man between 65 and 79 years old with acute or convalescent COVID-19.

The CDR3 is CASSAGRDNSPLHF. CDR3 nucleotide sequence: TGTGCCAGCAGCGCAGGGAGGGATAATTCACCCCTCCACTTT. V gene TRBV5-4 combines with J gene TRBJ1-6, with TRBD1 as a possible D gene (5 bases). Trimming took 4 bases from V and 5 from J, leaving 10 bases between them. The CDR3 runs to 14 residues. Germline lookup yields CDR1 SGHNT and CDR2 YYREEE (reference sequence).